This entry is about one TCR beta chain. Its antigen is unidentified. This record belongs to a study of T cell responses to AZD1222 COVID-19 vaccine. About the research overall: Pooled in the analysis were second doses at about 4 or about 12 weeks. General observations from the study: Donors were mostly white British, more females; clonal diversity possibly underestimated.

TCRdb's copy holds only in-frame clones and misses some; the assay was immunoSEQ multiplex PCR. Of roughly 150,000 clones detected, 80% to 95% appear once; the ten largest clones hold 2.3%. Germline V CDR1 and CDR2: MNHNY, SVGAGI (reference sequence). CDR3 length equals 15 residues. V shed 2 bases and J shed 3 bases, with 10 bases lying between them. This clonotype was sampled from an adult in good health. The chain links TRBV6-6 to TRBJ1-4; maybe TRBD1 (5 bases). The sequenced sample was peripheral blood, obtained on day 0 of AZD1222 vaccination. In DNA form, the CDR3 reads TGTGCCAGCAGTTACGGGGCGTTCCCTAATGAAAAACTGTTTTTT. Translated: CASSYGAFPNEKLFF.